Below, 2 T cell receptor beta chains from the same sample are listed, as sequenced in a study of blood T cells in healthy people across ages (dated by TCRdb to the mid-2010s). Receptors were amplified or captured by 5' RACE. Sequencer: Illumina HiSeq 2500. A second PCR of 7 to 11 cycles was performed with a sample-barcoded 5' primer and a J-beta primer mix. TCRdb reran the public reads through fastp at Q25 and MiXCR, keeping productive beta chains. Rows are unified per CDR3 protein, each entry keeping the most common DNA and genes. The sample includes almost 1 million distinct CDR3 sequences, with roughly half observed a single time. In total, the top ten clones hold about 20% of the sample. Material: blood. These receptors were collected from a woman between 55 and 75 years old in good health.

Remarks on this clonotype: The junction and the germline gene differ at one end; a read error may be behind it. The genes are TRBV6-1 and TRBJ1-1; D ambiguous. In germline, CDR1 is MNHNS, CDR2 SASEGT. This CDR3 has 13 residues. The CDR3 protein is CAGSEVENTEAFF. The DNA of the CDR3 is TGTGCCGGCAGTGAAGTCGAGAACACTGAAGCTTTCTTT.

The rearrangement uses TRBV7-9 and TRBJ1-6; tentative D call: TRBD1 (6 bases). This CDR3 comprises 16 residues. V gave up 6 bases and J gave up 1 base, with 13 bases separating them. Germline-derived CDR1 and CDR2 are SEHNR and FQNEAQ (reference sequence). DNA for the CDR3: TGTGCCAGCAGTACTTGGAGGGGGTCCTATAATTCACCCCTCCACTTT. Protein: CASSTWRGSYNSPLHF.